This T cell receptor (beta chain) was obtained from a study of metastatic and nonmetastatic thyroid tumors. Study-level findings and limits: The reported finding was significantly higher TCR beta diversity in malignant thyroid tumors relative to benign nodules, in blood and tumor.

Remarks on this clone: Antigen: not known. The junction shows a germline mismatch at one end, possibly a read error.

Prior to thyroid surgery, none of the patients had received any treatment. In the authors' workflow: The authors used CDR3 differences across clinicopathological groups to build a distant-metastasis classifier for papillary thyroid cancer. TCRdb recomputed clones from the PCR reads via MiXCR. The V and J calls and clone size come from TCRdb's table, not from the authors' own analysis. The sample yields about 24,000 clones, around a fifth seen once. The CDR3 length is 14 residues. The germline V gene encodes CDR1 DFQATT and CDR2 SNEGSKA (reference sequence). The specimen was blood. V and J are TRBV20-1 and TRBJ2-2; D may correspond to TRBD1 or TRBD2 (5 bases each). This receptor was identified in a male donor with papillary thyroid cancer or a benign thyroid nodule (not recorded which). Some clones in this sample may be carry-over from other donors' samples. The chain's CDR3 is CSAIRGTNTGELFF. Here the CDR3 DNA reads TGCAGTGCTATAAGAGGGACGAACACCGGAGAGCTGTTTTTT.